The 6 T cell receptor beta chains presented below share a single source sample, sequenced in a study of tumor-infiltrating lymphocytes in primary liver carcinoma. From approximately 0.5 ug of total RNA, TCR beta-specific cDNA was reverse-transcribed using a constant-region primer. Slightly modified ARM-PCR with three nested multiplex PCR rounds yielded TCR beta libraries. Researchers ran the first two PCR rounds for about 11 cycles each with TRBV1-TRBV30 forward primers and a C-beta reverse primer. TCRdb independently ran MiXCR on the multiplex PCR reads; one entry per CDR3 protein. Among roughly 49,000 distinct CDR3 sequences, around 77% were seen once, and the ten largest hold around 22%. RNA and DNA were co-extracted from roughly 20-30 mg of unsorted bulk tissue. Input material: liver tumor tissue from sampling region 5. Subset in this sample: tumor region T5, tumor centre. Receptors originate from a man aged 35 to 55 with primary liver carcinoma and hepatitis B virus infection.

CDR3 DNA: TGTGCCAGCAGCCCCCAACCCCAGACAGTTATGGTCAAAAACATTCAGTACTTC. Translating it yields CASSPQPQTVMVKNIQYF. V usage is TRBV9 and J usage is TRBJ2-4, with D possibly TRBD1 on 5 matching bases. This CDR3 has 18 residues. Germline CDR1 and CDR2: SGDLS and YYNGEE. Trimming took 4 bases from V and 3 from J, leaving 23 bases between them. Drawing the rest from reference TRBV9 and TRBJ2-4, the complete variable domain is DSGVTQTPKHLITATGQRVTLRCSPRSGDLSVYWYQQSLDQGLQFLIQYYNGEERAKGNILERFSAQQFPDLHSELNLSSLELGDSALYFCASSPQPQTVMVKNIQYFGAGTRLSVL.

As to this clonotype: A read error may produce the germline difference seen at one junction end. The chain joins TRBV4-1 to TRBJ2-2; 9 nucleotides align to TRBD2. CDR1 is MGHRA and CDR2 is YSYEKL in the germline V gene. The CDR3 covers 17 residues. CDR3 loop: CPSSQDPKRGAIGELFF. The CDR3 nucleotides are TGTCCCAGCAGCCAAGACCCTAAGCGGGGGGCGATCGGGGAGCTGTTTTTT.

Turning to this clonotype: Given the absence of the conserved phenylalanine or tryptophan at the CDR3 end, a read error is likely. The chain links TRBV6-2 or TRBV6-3 to TRBJ2-7; 8 nucleotides agree with TRBD1. Germline CDR1 and CDR2: MNHEY and SVGEGT. This CDR3 has 14 amino acids. Written as DNA, the CDR3 is TGTGTCAGCAGCCTCCGGGACAGGACCCACGAGCAGTACATC. Translation: CVSSLRDRTHEQYI.

This clonotype has only a few counts. The genes are TRBV9 and TRBJ2-3, with TRBD2 identical over 11 bases. Trimming removed 1 base from V and 3 bases from J; junction bases left unmatched: 4. This CDR3 spans 16 amino acids. Germline lookup yields CDR1 SGDLS and CDR2 YYNGEE. CDR3 bases: TGTGCCAGCAGCGTACTAGCGGGAGGTTATACAGATACGCAGTATTTT. Residues: CASSVLAGGYTDTQYF.

The V gene is TRBV6-6, the J gene TRBJ1-5, with a tentative D call TRBD1 (5 bases). The CDR3 is 14 residues long. The V end lost 2 bases, the J end lost 4 bases, and 9 bases lay between the germline ends. Germline V lookup: CDR1 MNHNY, CDR2 SVGAGI (reference sequence). The CDR3 here is CASSYVQDNQPQHF. For the CDR3, the DNA is TGTGCCAGCAGTTACGTACAGGATAATCAGCCCCAGCATTTT.

About this clonotype itself: This could be a read error, since a much larger clone is one nucleotide away. This chain links TRBV24-1 with TRBJ2-2; D may be TRBD1 or TRBD2 (5 bases each). V was clipped by 2 bases and J by 4 bases, with 13 bases between them. The CDR3 extends over 16 amino acids. CDR1 is KGHDR, CDR2 SFDVKD, per germline. CDR3 loop: CATSDSGAGITGELFF. The CDR3, as DNA: TGTGCCACCAGTGATTCCGGGGCAGGGATCACCGGGGAGCTGTTTTTT.